The 18 T cell receptor beta chains listed next were all sequenced from one sample in a study of shared clonotypes between healthy human individuals. TCRdb keeps only in-frame clones here, not all; method: immunoSEQ multiplex PCR. The sample holds some 1 million clones, about three quarters seen once. Source material: memory CD4+ T cells sorted from blood. Subset of the sample: CD45RA-negative fraction. Receptors originate from a man between 18 and 35 years old in good health.

The CDR3 sequence is CASSLAPGGWREDYNEQFF. DNA for the CDR3: TGTGCCAGCAGCTTGGCCCCGGGAGGGTGGCGGGAGGACTACAATGAGCAGTTCTTC. The chain employs TRBV7-2 and TRBJ2-1, with TRBD2 matching 8 bases. The CDR3 extends over 19 amino acids. Germline V gives CDR1 SGHTA, CDR2 FQGNSA. V shed 3 bases and J 3 bases; nucleotides not matched to a gene: 16.

Turning to this clone: Other DNA sequences within the sample encode an identical CDR3. CDR3 DNA sequence: TGCGCCAGCAGCTGGGACAGGGCAGGGGAGCAGTACTTC. Amino acids: CASSWDRAGEQYF. The rearrangement uses TRBV5-1 and TRBJ2-7; 9 bases align to TRBD1. The CDR3 sequence is 13 residues long. The V gene's germline CDR1 is SGHRS and CDR2 YFSETQ. The V segment lost 3 bases and the J segment 7 bases; nucleotides outside the gene matches: 5.

This clone was detected a few times. A far larger clone is one base from this, pointing to a likely read error. This chain links TRBV6-1 with TRBJ1-1; D remains ambiguous. The CDR3 loop spans 11 amino acids. V lost 7 bases to trimming and J lost 1 base, with 4 bases between them. Germline lookup yields CDR1 MNHNS and CDR2 SASEGT. CDR3 in amino acids: CASTENTEAFF. DNA of the CDR3: TGTGCCAGCACCGAGAACACTGAAGCTTTCTTT.

This sequence joins TRBV29-1 and TRBJ1-3, with D perhaps TRBD1 (5 bases). The CDR3 loop spans 14 amino acids. Germline CDR1 is SQVTM and CDR2 is ANQGSEA. Trimming left V 7 bases short and J 0 bases short, with 13 bases between. The CDR3 sequence: CSAGDSSSGNTIYF. The CDR3 DNA reads as TGCAGCGCTGGTGACAGCAGCTCTGGAAACACCATATATTTT.

The CDR3 loop is CASSLGTSGEQFF. The CDR3 region has the DNA TGTGCCAGCAGCCTAGGAACTAGCGGTGAGCAGTTCTTC. The V and J genes are TRBV7-8 and TRBJ2-1; 8 nucleotides match TRBD2. This CDR3 spans 13 amino acids. CDR1 and CDR2 (germline): SGHVS, FQNEAQ. Unmatched junction bases numbered 6, after V lost 5 bases and J lost 9 bases.

In DNA form, the CDR3 reads TGTGCCAGCAGCTTAGATCCACCAGGCACCTACGAGCAGTACTTC. Translating gives CASSLDPPGTYEQYF. The chain carries TRBV7-9 and TRBJ2-7; D uncertain. CDR3 length: 15 amino acids. The V gene's germline CDR1 is SEHNR and CDR2 FQNEAQ (reference sequence). Deletions cut 1 base from V and 2 bases from J, with 12 bases between.

This chain uses TRBV14 with TRBJ2-6, with D uncertain. The CDR3 is made up of 18 amino acids. Per germline, CDR1 SGHDN and CDR2 FVKESK. With 1 base removed from V and 2 bases from J, the gap between germline ends came to 15 bases. CDR3 region: CASSQAPGWWAGANVLTF. CDR3 nucleotides: TGTGCCAGCAGCCAAGCACCCGGATGGTGGGCTGGGGCCAACGTCCTGACTTTC.

V usage is TRBV11-1 and J usage is TRBJ2-1; 11 bases map to TRBD2. V trimming: 8 bases; J trimming: 4 bases; junction bases outside the gene matches: 7. Germline V gene sequence: CDR1 SGHAT, CDR2 FQDESV (reference sequence). CDR3 size: 15 residues. As DNA, the CDR3 is TGTGCCAGCGGCCCAAGACTAGCGGGGTACAATGAGCAGTTCTTC. Encoded protein: CASGPRLAGYNEQFF.

The rearrangement uses TRBV19 and TRBJ1-1, with a possible D match to TRBD1 (6 bases). V lost 3 bases, J lost 0 bases, and 8 bases lay in between. The CDR3 consists of 14 residues. Germline V gives CDR1 LNHDA, CDR2 SQIVND (reference sequence). The CDR3 spells CASSIDRLNTEAFF. CDR3 sequence (DNA): TGTGCCAGTAGTATTGACAGGCTGAACACTGAAGCTTTCTTT.

This chain connects TRBV30 to TRBJ2-5, with D uncertain. This CDR3 comprises 12 residues. Trimming shortened V by 4 bases and J by 5 bases, and 11 bases separated the two germline ends. Germline V gives CDR1 GTSNPN, CDR2 SVGIG (reference sequence). The CDR3 sequence is CAWKEGWETQYF. The DNA of the CDR3 is TGTGCCTGGAAGGAAGGTTGGGAGACCCAGTACTTC.

The chain couples TRBV5-4 to TRBJ1-1; no definite D call. Trimming shortened V by 0 bases and J by 4 bases, and 10 bases separated the two germline ends. The CDR3 length is 14 residues. Germline V gives CDR1 SGHNT, CDR2 YYREEE (reference sequence). The CDR3 region is CASSLDPRPTEAFF. In nucleotides, the CDR3 is TGTGCCAGCAGCTTGGATCCCCGACCCACTGAAGCTTTCTTT.

The chain links TRBV27 to TRBJ2-7; 11 bases fit TRBD1. Germline V gene data show CDR1 as MNHEY and CDR2 as SMNVEV (reference sequence). The CDR3 contains 15 residues. V dropped 7 bases and J dropped 0; count of bases not matched to a gene: 5. The DNA of the CDR3 is TGTGCCAGCACCAGGACAGGGGGCAGCTCCTACGAGCAGTACTTC. Translating it yields CASTRTGGSSYEQYF.

This clone was counted once. J is TRBJ2-7 and V is TRBV5-4; D may be TRBD2 (7 bases). CDR1 and CDR2 from the germline V gene are SGHNT and YYREEE (reference sequence). The V gene lost 5 bases and the J gene lost 4 bases, with 19 bases spanning the gap. The CDR3 is 15 residues long. The CDR3 DNA reads TGTGCCAGCAGTCCAGACAGGCCGGGGGGATACGAGCAGTACTTC. It is translated as CASSPDRPGGYEQYF.

V and J are TRBV7-2 and TRBJ2-7, with TRBD1 as a possible D gene (6 bases). The CDR3 is 17 residues long. The ends were cut back, 3 bases at V and 0 bases at J, with 18 bases in the middle. Germline V CDR1 and CDR2: SGHTA, FQGNSA. The CDR3 DNA follows: TGTGCCAGCAGCTTCCCCGGGTGGGACACCCTCTCCTACGAGCAGTACTTC. It specifies CASSFPGWDTLSYEQYF.

The chain recombines TRBV5-6 with TRBJ1-2; D might be TRBD1 (6 bases). Germline-derived CDR1 and CDR2 are SGHDT and YYEEEE. This CDR3 region has 16 residues. The V and J ends lost 6 bases and 5 bases respectively, with 23 bases between them. The CDR3 region has the DNA TGTGCCAGCACCCTGAAACAGGGAGGAGTAATATATGGCTACACCTTC. Translating it yields CASTLKQGGVIYGYTF.

The V and J genes are TRBV30 and TRBJ1-5; no clear D. From germline, CDR1 is GTSNPN and CDR2 SVGIG (reference sequence). The CDR3 has 13 residues. V lost 2 bases to trimming and J lost 2 bases, with 7 bases between them. The CDR3 region is CAWSPSRNQPQHF. Written as DNA, the CDR3 is TGTGCCTGGAGTCCGAGCCGCAATCAGCCCCAGCATTTT.

The CDR3 sequence is CASRLSAGEETQYF. CDR3 nucleotide sequence: TGTGCCAGCAGACTCTCTGCGGGGGAGGAGACCCAGTACTTC. The rearrangement links TRBV6-6 to TRBJ2-5; 7 bases are a match to TRBD2. This CDR3 comprises 14 residues. From germline, CDR1 is MNHNY and CDR2 SVGAGI (reference sequence). With 6 bases clipped from V and 5 bases from J, the junction kept 9 bases outside the gene matches.

This chain joins TRBV18 and TRBJ2-5, with D unclear. Deletions cut 0 bases from V and 2 bases from J, with 7 bases between. Germline CDR1 is KGHSH and CDR2 is LQKENI. This CDR3 has 14 amino acids. The CDR3 region is CASSPPAGQETQYF. CDR3 nucleotide sequence: TGTGCCAGCTCACCACCCGCAGGTCAAGAGACCCAGTACTTC.